This record concerns one T cell receptor beta chain sequence. This clonotype came up many times. Its antigen remains unidentified. The sample holds no much larger clone one base away, and base qualities are not on file. The TCR beta CDR3 regions were amplified from RNA transcripts. The first round of RT-PCR for the TCR CDR3 was performed with the HTBI primer set and the Qiagen OneStep RT-PCR kit. Libraries were constructed in a second round of multiplex PCR, after which size selection and purification were carried out. Sequencing of the libraries was done on an Illumina HiSeq2000 using paired-end 100 bp reads. The study's processing was this. SOAPnuke was used to process the raw data, with reads discarded if the reads contained adapters or uncalled bases, had a mean Phred below 15, or lacked an exact constant-primer or identifier match. High-quality paired reads were merged with COPE v1.2.5, and unique nucleotide sequences were defined as clonotypes. MiTCR v1.1 was used to align the clonotypes against IMGT TRBV, TRBD and TRBJ reference segments. The analysis included only V-J combinations with a frequency above 0.0001, which together covered 98% to 99.2% of the repertoires. The TCS score was defined as the ratio of F50 (clonal expansion) to E x V (chaos), calculated using BLOSUM62-based TCRdist between CDR3 peptides within each V-J. Welch's t-statistics and random forest reduced 450 to 600 V-J features to fewer than 15, which were used in a naive Bayes classifier (R e1071). Using fastp at Q25 and MiXCR, TCRdb reprocessed the public reads and kept productive beta chains. Every distinct CDR3 protein forms one entry, paired with its most common genes and DNA. The V and J calls reflect TCRdb's pipeline rather than the authors' work. Counted in this sample were roughly 500,000 distinct CDR3 sequences; around 15% of them appeared once. Clones ranked in the top ten supply 25% to 30% of the sample.

This sample is part of a study of T cells in Graves' hyperthyroidism and ophthalmopathy (dated by TCRdb to the late 2010s). Background for the entire study: Peripheral blood was sampled at the time of initial diagnosis, prior to any treatment. The 100 discovery patients were divided at random into training and test sets in a 7:3 ratio. In about 6 Graves' hyperthyroidism patients, the study also compared T-cell repertoires from thyroid tissue with T-cell repertoires from blood. An independent validation cohort of under 20 hyperthyroidism patients and about 16 patients who later progressed to ophthalmopathy tested prospective prediction of ophthalmopathy. To identify distinguishing TCR V-J signatures, a discovery cohort of 100 patients was used, comprising 43 with Graves' ophthalmopathy and under 60 with stable Graves' hyperthyroidism. TCR Vbeta CDR3 sequencing of approximately 140 peripheral blood samples (under 45 ophthalmopathy, 75 hyperthyroidism and 17 progressor patients) is reported in the paper. Once sampling was done, hyperthyroidism patients were given methimazole at a starting dose of 30 mg daily, whereas ophthalmopathy patients were given high-dose intravenous methylprednisolone.

Ophthalmopathy patients had moderately to severely active disease, with a Clinical Activity Score of 3 or more, a NOSPECS grade of 4 or more, and a disease duration of less than 3 months. Patients with uncontrolled infections, other autoimmune diseases, pregnancy or lactation were excluded. Diagnoses were based on clinical symptoms, serum thyroxine and TRAb, thyroid ultrasound and orbital computed tomography. PBMCs were separated from roughly 10 ml of fresh peripheral blood using Ficoll-Paque density gradient centrifugation. Total RNA was extracted using Trizol reagent, and RNA quality was assessed on an Agilent 2100 Bioanalyzer. General findings and caveats noted by the study authors: A model built on a 13 V-J signature distinguished ophthalmopathy from stable hyperthyroidism, reaching approximately 89% sensitivity and 81.08% specificity in cross-validation and 80%/75% in testing. Most expanded thyroid clonotypes (frequency above 0.001) were also detected in blood, suggesting blood repertoires may reflect thyroid immune responses. In validation, the model predicted progression to ophthalmopathy a median of 6.5 months before onset, with about 67% sensitivity and roughly 77% specificity. Sample size was not statistically predetermined, and blinding of investigators to group allocation was not performed.

This TCR was recovered from a woman aged 25-40 years with Graves' ophthalmopathy. The sample comprised blood.

The sequenced DNA: TGTGCCAGCAGTGATGGGACTAGCTTCACAGATACGCAGTATTTT. It is translated as CASSDGTSFTDTQYF. This chain joins TRBV2 to TRBJ2-3, with 9 junctional bases fitting TRBD2. Including the terminal cysteine and phenylalanine, the CDR3 comprises 15 residues. Here the CDR3 DNA is all that survives: 45 bases in frame from base 1. Compared with germline, V lacks 3 bases and J lacks 2 bases; bases without a gene match: 3. According to the germline V gene, CDR1 reads SNHLY and CDR2 reads FYNNEI. The variable domain in full, with residues beyond the CDR3 obtained from the reference TRBV2 and TRBJ2-3 genes, is EPEVTQTPSHQVTQMGQEVILRCVPISNHLYFYWYRQILGQKVEFLVSFYNNEISEKSEIFDDQFSVERPDGSNFTLKIRSTKLEDSAMYFCASSDGTSFTDTQYFGPGTRLTVL.